Each of the 5 T cell receptor beta chains below was sequenced from the same sample in a study of long-term antiretroviral therapy in people with HIV. A v3.0 immunoSEQ assay was performed at survey level. Libraries were prepared by immunoSEQ multiplex PCR; TCRdb keeps only in-frame clonotypes and omits some of them. Here the sample spans 25,000 to 30,000 clones, more than 75% being singletons. The sample consisted of unsorted PBMCs, taken less than 5 years after starting antiretroviral therapy. The receptors originated from a man between 40 and 49 years old with HIV.

The chain employs TRBV18 and TRBJ2-2; 12 nucleotides align to TRBD2. The CDR3 covers 17 residues. Germline assignment: CDR1 KGHSH and CDR2 LQKENI. V gave up 1 base and J gave up 4 bases; unmatched junction bases: 4. The DNA of the CDR3 is TGTGCCAGCTCACCACTTGCACTAGCGGGAGGCACCGGGGAGCTGTTTTTT. Its protein product is CASSPLALAGGTGELFF.

The V call is TRBV10-2, the J call TRBJ1-5; perhaps TRBD1 as D (6 bases). This CDR3 comprises 14 residues. V lost 3 bases and J lost 4, with 10 bases in between. The germline V gene encodes CDR1 WSHSY and CDR2 SAAADI. The CDR3 reads CASSDLDSNQPQHF. As DNA, the CDR3 is TGCGCCAGCAGTGACTTGGACAGTAATCAGCCCCAGCATTTT.

This clone was detected only a few times. The rearrangement uses TRBV19 and TRBJ2-2; D is unclear. The ends were cut back, 3 bases at V and 2 bases at J, with 7 bases in the middle. CDR3 length: 14 amino acids. The germline V gene encodes CDR1 LNHDA and CDR2 SQIVND (reference sequence). DNA of the CDR3: TGTGCCAGTAGTATCGAGGTAAACACCGGGGAGCTGTTTTTT. This sequence encodes CASSIEVNTGELFF. Complete variable domain (other parts from reference TRBV19 and TRBJ2-2): DGGITQSPKYLFRKEGQNVTLSCEQNLNHDAMYWYRQDPGQGLRLIYYSQIVNDFQKGDIAEGYSVSREKKESFPLTVTSAQKNPTAFYLCASSIEVNTGELFFGEGSRLTVL.

V gene TRBV9 combines with J gene TRBJ1-2, with D possibly TRBD1 on 5 matching bases. CDR1 and CDR2 (germline): SGDLS, YYNGEE. This CDR3 region has 15 residues. V lost 2 bases and J 5 bases, leaving 16 bases between the germline ends. The CDR3 nucleotides are TGTGCCAGCAGCGTCGCTCCGGGGGGAGATTATGGCTACACCTTC. Translated: CASSVAPGGDYGYTF.

This chain connects TRBV15 to TRBJ1-5; no reliable D call. V was shortened by 1 base and J by 1 base, with 5 bases between the two germline ends. This CDR3 is 14 amino acids long. Germline-derived CDR1 and CDR2 are LNHNV and YYDKDF (reference sequence). The CDR3: CATSRVESNQPQHF. CDR3 bases: TGTGCCACCAGCAGAGTCGAGAGCAATCAGCCCCAGCATTTT.